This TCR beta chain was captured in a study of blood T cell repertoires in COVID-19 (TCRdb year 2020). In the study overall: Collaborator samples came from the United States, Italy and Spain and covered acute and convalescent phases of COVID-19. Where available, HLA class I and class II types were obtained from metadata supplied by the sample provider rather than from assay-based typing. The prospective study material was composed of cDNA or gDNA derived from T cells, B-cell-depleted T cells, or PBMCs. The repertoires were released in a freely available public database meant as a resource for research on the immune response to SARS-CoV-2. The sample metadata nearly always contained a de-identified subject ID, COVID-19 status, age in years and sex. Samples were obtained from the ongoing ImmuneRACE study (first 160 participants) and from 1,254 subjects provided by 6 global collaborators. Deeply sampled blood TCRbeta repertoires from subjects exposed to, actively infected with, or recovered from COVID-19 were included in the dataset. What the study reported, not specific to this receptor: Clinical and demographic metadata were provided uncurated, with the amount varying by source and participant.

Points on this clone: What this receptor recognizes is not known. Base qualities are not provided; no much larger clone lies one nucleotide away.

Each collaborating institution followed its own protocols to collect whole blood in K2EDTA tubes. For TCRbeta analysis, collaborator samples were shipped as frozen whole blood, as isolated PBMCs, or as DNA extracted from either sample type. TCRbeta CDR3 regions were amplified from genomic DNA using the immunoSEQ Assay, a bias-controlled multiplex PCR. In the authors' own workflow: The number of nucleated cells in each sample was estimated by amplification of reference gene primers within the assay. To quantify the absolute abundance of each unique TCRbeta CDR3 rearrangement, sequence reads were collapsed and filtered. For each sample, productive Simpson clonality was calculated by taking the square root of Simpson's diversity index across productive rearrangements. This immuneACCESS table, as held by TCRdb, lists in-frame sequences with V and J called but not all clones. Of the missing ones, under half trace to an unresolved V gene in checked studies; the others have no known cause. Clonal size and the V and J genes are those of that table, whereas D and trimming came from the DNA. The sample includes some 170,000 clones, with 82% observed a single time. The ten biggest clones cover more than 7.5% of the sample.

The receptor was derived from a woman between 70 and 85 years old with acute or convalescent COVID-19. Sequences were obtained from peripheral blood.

The CDR3 reads as follows: CATSDIQPNTGELFF. The nucleotide sequence reads as follows: TGTGCCACCAGTGATATACAGCCGAACACCGGGGAGCTGTTTTTT. The chain was built from TRBV24-1 and TRBJ2-2; no D gene call is confident. According to the germline V gene, CDR1 reads KGHDR and CDR2 reads SFDVKD. Including cysteine and phenylalanine, the CDR3 has 15 amino acids. The kept DNA is CDR3 alone, 45 bases in frame from the first base. V is clipped by 3 bases and J by 0 bases, and the sequence between their germline boundaries is 7 bases long.